The rows below give T cell receptor beta chains drawn from one sample of a study of T cells in Graves' hyperthyroidism and ophthalmopathy. TCRdb re-called the multiplex PCR reads through MiXCR, storing one row per CDR3 protein. The data contain around 480,000 distinct CDR3 sequences, 13% to 15% of them seen just once; the ten biggest clones take up around 17%. The sequenced sample consisted of blood. The receptors derive from a woman between 18 and 29 years old with Graves' hyperthyroidism. Both conserved end residues are trimmed from each CDR3.

TRBV30	TRBJ1-1	12	AWRRGLANTEAF
TRBV9	TRBJ2-7	11	ASAARSSYEQY
TRBV10-3	TRBJ1-5	12	AIRGTGADQPQH
TRBV24-1	TRBJ2-7	15	ATSDLATGAGENEQY
TRBV4-2	TRBJ1-5	14	ASSQEGQGTNQPQH
TRBV19	TRBJ1-1	11	ASWTGGGTEAF
TRBV6-1	TRBJ1-2	13	ASTLRGGTSYGYT
TRBV11-3	TRBJ2-2	11	ASSPRRAGELF
TRBV5-6	TRBJ2-1	9	ASSLAGKQF
TRBV29-1	TRBJ2-4	14	SVESKREEDKNIQY
TRBV5-1	TRBJ2-1	14	ASSLGPSGRAHEQF
TRBV10-3	TRBJ1-4	11	ATRPRDDEKLF
TRBV13	TRBJ2-5	15	ASSLLAGGPKGETQY
TRBV6-1	TRBJ1-6	11	ASGQGRNSPLH
TRBV6-1	TRBJ1-1	11	ASSGSVRTEAF
TRBV4-1	TRBJ2-3	16	ASRTGLGRRETTDTQY
TRBV6-1	TRBJ2-3	11	ASSRDLWDTQY
TRBV14	TRBJ1-1	13	ASSQDAQMNTEAF
TRBV10-3	TRBJ2-5	13	AISGRSDGVETQY
TRBV27	TRBJ2-3	16	ASSLANRDFTVTDTQY
TRBV10-3	TRBJ2-3	13	AIAELAGPTDTQY
TRBV12-3/TRBV12-4	TRBJ1-2	12	ASSSDGRIYGYT
TRBV12-3/TRBV12-4	TRBJ2-1	16	ASSPLRINDPRYNEQF
TRBV2	TRBJ1-1	10	ASSGTGAEAF
TRBV19	TRBJ2-7	13	ASSIPGLAGNEQY
TRBV29-1	TRBJ1-1	11	SVSKLQSTEAF
TRBV20-1	TRBJ1-5	16	SASEGVTFGTGFQPQH
TRBV7-8	TRBJ1-4	13	ASSLEGVANEKLF
TRBV6-6	TRBJ1-1	12	ASSYLGRDTEAF
TRBV5-1	TRBJ1-2	12	ASSLNGFNYGYT
TRBV4-2	TRBJ1-1	10	ASSQRTHPPF
TRBV12-3/TRBV12-4	TRBJ1-3	15	ASSFNSLSGYGNTIY
TRBV7-8	TRBJ1-1	13	ASRPPSTVATEAF
TRBV28	TRBJ1-5	13	ASSSFDGYNQPQH
TRBV12-3/TRBV12-4	TRBJ2-1	11	ASSWTTYNEQF
TRBV10-3	TRBJ1-2	13	AISEHREFTYGYT
TRBV12-3/TRBV12-4	TRBJ2-1	12	ASSLGQSLDEQF
TRBV12-3/TRBV12-4	TRBJ1-2	11	ASSLAGQHGYT